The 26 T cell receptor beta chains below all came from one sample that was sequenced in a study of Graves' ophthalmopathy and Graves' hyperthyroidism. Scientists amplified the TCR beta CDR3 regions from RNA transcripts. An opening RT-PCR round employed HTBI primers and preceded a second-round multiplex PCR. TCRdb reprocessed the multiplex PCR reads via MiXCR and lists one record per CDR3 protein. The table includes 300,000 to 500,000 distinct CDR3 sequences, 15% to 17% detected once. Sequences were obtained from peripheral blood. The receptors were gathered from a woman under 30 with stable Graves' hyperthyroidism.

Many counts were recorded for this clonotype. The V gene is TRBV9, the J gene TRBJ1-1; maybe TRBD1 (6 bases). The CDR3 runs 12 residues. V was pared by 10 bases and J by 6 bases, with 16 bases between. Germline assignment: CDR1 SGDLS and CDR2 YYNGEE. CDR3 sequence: CAGTRTAPEAFF. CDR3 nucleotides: TGTGCCGGGACCCGGACAGCCCCTGAAGCTTTCTTT. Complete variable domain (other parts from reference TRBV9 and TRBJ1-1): DSGVTQTPKHLITATGQRVTLRCSPRSGDLSVYWYQQSLDQGLQFLIQYYNGEERAKGNILERFSAQQFPDLHSELNLSSLELGDSALYFCAGTRTAPEAFFGQGTRLTVV.

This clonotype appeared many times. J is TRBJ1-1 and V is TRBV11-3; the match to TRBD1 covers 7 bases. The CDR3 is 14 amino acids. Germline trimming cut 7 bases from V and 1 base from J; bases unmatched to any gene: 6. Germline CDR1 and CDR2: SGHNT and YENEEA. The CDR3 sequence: CASTQQGPNTEAFF. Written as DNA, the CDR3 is TGTGCCAGCACCCAACAGGGGCCGAACACTGAAGCTTTCTTT.

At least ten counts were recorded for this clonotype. The CDR3 DNA is TGCAGTGCTGGTAGAAGAGGCTACGAGCAGTACTTC. Translated: CSAGRRGYEQYF. The gene calls are TRBV20-1 and TRBJ2-7; no clear D gene. The CDR3 is 12 amino acids. Trimming took 5 bases from V and 3 from J, leaving 11 bases between them. Germline V lookup: CDR1 DFQATT, CDR2 SNEGSKA (reference sequence).

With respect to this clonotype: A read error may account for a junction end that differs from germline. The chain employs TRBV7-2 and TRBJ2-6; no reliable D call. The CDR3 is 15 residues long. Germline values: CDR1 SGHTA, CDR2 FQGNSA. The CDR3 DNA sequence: TGTGCCAGCAGCCCTCCCTTCGCTAGGGCCAACGCCCTGACTTTC. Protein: CASSPPFARANALTF. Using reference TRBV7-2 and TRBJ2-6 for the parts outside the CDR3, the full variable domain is GAGVSQSPSNKVTEKGKDVELRCDPISGHTALYWYRQSLGQGLEFLIYFQGNSAPDKSGLPSDRFSAERTGGSVSTLTIQRTQQEDSAVYLCASSPPFARANALTFGAGSRLTVL.

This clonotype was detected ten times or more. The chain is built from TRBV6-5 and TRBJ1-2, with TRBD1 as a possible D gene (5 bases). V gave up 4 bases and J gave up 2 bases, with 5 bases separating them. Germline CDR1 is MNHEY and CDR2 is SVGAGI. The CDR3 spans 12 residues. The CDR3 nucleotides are TGTGCCAGCAGTTCAGGGAACTATGGCTACACCTTC. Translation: CASSSGNYGYTF.

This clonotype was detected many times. CDR3 region: CASSQGWPSYEQYF. In DNA form, the CDR3 reads TGTGCCAGCAGCCAGGGGTGGCCCTCCTACGAGCAGTACTTC. The chain recombines TRBV7-2 with TRBJ2-7; possibly TRBD1 for D (6 bases). In germline, CDR1 is SGHTA, CDR2 FQGNSA. This CDR3 is 14 amino acids long. V lost 5 bases and J lost 0, with 11 bases in between. The whole variable domain, remainder taken from reference TRBV7-2 and TRBJ2-7, is GAGVSQSPSNKVTEKGKDVELRCDPISGHTALYWYRQSLGQGLEFLIYFQGNSAPDKSGLPSDRFSAERTGGSVSTLTIQRTQQEDSAVYLCASSQGWPSYEQYFGPGTRLTVT.

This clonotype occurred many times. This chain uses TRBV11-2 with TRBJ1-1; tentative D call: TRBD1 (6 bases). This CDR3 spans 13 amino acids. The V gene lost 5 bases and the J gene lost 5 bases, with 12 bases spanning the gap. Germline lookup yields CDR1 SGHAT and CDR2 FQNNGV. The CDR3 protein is CASSTAQGTEAFF. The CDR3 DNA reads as TGTGCCAGCAGCACCGCGCAGGGGACTGAAGCTTTCTTT.

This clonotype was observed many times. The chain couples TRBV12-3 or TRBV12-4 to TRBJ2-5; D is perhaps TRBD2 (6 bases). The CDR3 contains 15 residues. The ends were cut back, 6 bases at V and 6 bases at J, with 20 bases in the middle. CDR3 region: CASRRTGDHGKTQYF. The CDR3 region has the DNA TGTGCCAGCAGGAGGACGGGGGACCACGGGAAGACCCAGTACTTC.

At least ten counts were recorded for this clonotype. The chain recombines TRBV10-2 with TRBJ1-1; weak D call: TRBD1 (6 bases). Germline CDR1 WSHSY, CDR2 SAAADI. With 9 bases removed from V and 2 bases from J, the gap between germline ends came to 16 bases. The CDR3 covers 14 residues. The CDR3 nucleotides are TGCGCCAGTTGTCCACAGGGACGTAACACTGAAGCTTTCTTT. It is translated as CASCPQGRNTEAFF.

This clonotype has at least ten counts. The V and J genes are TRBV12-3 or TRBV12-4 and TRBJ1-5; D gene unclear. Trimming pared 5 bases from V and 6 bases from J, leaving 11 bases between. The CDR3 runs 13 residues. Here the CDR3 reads CASSGLEVQPQHF. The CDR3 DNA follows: TGTGCCAGCAGTGGACTCGAGGTTCAGCCCCAGCATTTT.

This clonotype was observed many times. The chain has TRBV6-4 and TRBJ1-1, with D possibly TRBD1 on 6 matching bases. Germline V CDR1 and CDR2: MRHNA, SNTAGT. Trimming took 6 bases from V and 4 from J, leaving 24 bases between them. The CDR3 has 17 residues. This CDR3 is CASRATRAGHRITEAFF. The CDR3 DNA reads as TGTGCCAGCAGGGCAACGAGGGCGGGACACCGTATCACTGAAGCTTTCTTT.

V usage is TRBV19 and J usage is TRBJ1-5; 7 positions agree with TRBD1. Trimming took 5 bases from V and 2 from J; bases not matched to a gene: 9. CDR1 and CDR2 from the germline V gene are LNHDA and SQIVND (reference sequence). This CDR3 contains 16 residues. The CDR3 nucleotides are TGTGCCAGTAGTCCGGTTGGGACAGTGGGCAATCAGCCCCAGCATTTT. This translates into CASSPVGTVGNQPQHF. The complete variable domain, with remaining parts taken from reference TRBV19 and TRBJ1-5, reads DGGITQSPKYLFRKEGQNVTLSCEQNLNHDAMYWYRQDPGQGLRLIYYSQIVNDFQKGDIAEGYSVSREKKESFPLTVTSAQKNPTAFYLCASSPVGTVGNQPQHFGDGTRLSIL.

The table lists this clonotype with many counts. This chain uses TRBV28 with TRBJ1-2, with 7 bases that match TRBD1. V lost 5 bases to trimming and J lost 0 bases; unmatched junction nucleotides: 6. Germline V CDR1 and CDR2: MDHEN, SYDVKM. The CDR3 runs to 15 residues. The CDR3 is CASSVSGGSNYGYTF. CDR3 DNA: TGTGCCAGCAGTGTCTCAGGGGGATCTAACTATGGCTACACCTTC.

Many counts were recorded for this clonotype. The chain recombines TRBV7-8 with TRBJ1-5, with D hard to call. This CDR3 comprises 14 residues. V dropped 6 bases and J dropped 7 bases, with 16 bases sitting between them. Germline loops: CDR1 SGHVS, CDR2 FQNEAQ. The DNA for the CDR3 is TGTGCCAGCAGTTCTAGACCGTCCGGGCAGCCCCAGCATTTT. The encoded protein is CASSSRPSGQPQHF.

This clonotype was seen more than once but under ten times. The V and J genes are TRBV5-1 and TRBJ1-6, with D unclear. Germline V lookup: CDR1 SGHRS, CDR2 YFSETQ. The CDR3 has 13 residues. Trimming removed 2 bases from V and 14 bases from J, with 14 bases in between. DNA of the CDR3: TGCGCCAGCAGCTTCGACCGGCGTGGGTCCCTCCACTTT. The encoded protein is CASSFDRRGSLHF. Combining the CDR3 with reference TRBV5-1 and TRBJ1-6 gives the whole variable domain KAGVTQTPRYLIKTRGQQVTLSCSPISGHRSVSWYQQTPGQGLQFLFEYFSETQRNKGNFPGRFSGRQFSNSRSEMNVSTLELGDSALYLCASSFDRRGSLHFGNGTRLTVT.

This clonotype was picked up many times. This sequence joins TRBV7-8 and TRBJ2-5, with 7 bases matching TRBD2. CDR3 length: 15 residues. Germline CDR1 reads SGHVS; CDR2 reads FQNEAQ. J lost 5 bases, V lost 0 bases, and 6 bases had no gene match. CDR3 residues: CASSLARAGLETQYF. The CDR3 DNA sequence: TGTGCCAGCAGCTTAGCGCGAGCGGGGTTGGAGACCCAGTACTTC.

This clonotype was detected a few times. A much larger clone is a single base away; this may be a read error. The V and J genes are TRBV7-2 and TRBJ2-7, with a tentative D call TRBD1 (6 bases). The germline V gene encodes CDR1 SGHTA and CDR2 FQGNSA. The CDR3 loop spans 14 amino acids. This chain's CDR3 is CASSLMGASHEQYF. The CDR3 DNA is TGTGCCAGCAGCTTAATGGGGGCCTCCCACGAGCAGTACTTC.

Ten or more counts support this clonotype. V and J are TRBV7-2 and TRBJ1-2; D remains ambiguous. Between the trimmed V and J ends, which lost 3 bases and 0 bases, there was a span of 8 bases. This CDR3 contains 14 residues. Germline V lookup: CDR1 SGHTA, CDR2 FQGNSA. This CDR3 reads CASSFGYPNYGYTF. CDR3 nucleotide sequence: TGTGCCAGCAGCTTTGGGTACCCTAACTATGGCTACACCTTC.

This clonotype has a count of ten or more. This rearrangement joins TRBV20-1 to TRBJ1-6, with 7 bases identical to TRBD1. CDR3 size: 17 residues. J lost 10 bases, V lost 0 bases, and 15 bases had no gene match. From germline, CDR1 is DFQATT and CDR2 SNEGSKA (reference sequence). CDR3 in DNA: TGCAGTGCTAGAGATCGGACAGGTACTCTCGGCGACTCACCCCTCCACTTT. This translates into CSARDRTGTLGDSPLHF.

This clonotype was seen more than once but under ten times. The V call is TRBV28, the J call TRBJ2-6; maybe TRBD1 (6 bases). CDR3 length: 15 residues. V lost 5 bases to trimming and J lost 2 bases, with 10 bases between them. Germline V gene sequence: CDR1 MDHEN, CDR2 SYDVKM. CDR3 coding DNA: TGTGCCAGCAGTCTCCACAGGGCTGGGGCCAACGTCCTGACTTTC. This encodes CASSLHRAGANVLTF.

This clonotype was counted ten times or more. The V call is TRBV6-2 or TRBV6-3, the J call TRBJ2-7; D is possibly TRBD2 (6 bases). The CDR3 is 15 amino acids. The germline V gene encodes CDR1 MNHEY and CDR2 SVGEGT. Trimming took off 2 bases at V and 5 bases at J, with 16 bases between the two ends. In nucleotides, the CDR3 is TGTGCCAGCAGTTACGGACGTCGGGGGAGCCACGAGCAGTACTTC. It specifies CASSYGRRGSHEQYF.

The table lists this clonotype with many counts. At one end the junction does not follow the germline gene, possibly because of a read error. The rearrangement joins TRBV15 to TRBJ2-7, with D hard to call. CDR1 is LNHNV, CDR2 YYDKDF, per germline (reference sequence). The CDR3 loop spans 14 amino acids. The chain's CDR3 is CAASGSRSSYEQYF. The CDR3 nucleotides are TGTGCCGCCAGTGGAAGTAGGAGCTCCTACGAGCAGTACTTC.

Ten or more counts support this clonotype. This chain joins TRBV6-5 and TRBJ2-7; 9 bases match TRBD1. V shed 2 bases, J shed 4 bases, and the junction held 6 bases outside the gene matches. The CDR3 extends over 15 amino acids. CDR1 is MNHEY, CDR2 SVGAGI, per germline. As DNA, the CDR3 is TGTGCCAGCAGTTACCACGGGGGACAGGGTTACGAGCAGTACTTC. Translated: CASSYHGGQGYEQYF.

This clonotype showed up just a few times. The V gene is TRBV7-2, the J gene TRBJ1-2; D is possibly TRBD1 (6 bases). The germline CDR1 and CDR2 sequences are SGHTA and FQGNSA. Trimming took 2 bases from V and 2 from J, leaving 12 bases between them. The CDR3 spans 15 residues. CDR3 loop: CASSLFGTTNYGYTF. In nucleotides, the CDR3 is TGTGCCAGCAGCTTATTCGGGACAACCAACTATGGCTACACCTTC.

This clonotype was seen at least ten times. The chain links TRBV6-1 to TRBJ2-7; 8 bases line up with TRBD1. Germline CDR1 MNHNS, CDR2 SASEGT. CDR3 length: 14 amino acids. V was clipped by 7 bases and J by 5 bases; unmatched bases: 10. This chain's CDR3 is CASTFIETGDEQYF. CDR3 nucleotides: TGTGCCAGCACCTTTATTGAGACAGGGGACGAGCAGTACTTC.

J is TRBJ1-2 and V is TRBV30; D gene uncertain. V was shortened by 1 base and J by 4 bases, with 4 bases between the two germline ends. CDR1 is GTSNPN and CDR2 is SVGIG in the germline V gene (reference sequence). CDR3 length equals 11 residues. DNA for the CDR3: TGTGCCTGGAGTGGGGGCTATGGCTACACCTTC. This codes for CAWSGGYGYTF.